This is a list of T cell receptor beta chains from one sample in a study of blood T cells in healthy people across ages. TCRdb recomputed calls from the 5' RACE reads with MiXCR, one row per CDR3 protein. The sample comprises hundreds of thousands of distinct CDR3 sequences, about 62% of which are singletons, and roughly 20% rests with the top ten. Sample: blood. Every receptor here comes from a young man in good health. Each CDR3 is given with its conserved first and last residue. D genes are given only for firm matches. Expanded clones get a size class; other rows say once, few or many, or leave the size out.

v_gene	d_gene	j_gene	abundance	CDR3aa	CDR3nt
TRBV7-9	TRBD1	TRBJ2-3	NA	CASSTQGAKGNTDTQYF	TGTGCCAGCAGCACCCAGGGGGCGAAGGGGAACACAGATACGCAGTATTTT
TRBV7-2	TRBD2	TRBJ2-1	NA	CASSFRAAGIAGDEQFF	TGTGCCAGCAGCTTTCGGGCAGCGGGGATAGCGGGGGATGAGCAGTTCTTC
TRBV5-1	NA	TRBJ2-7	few	CASSQNWGSRYEQYF	TGCGCCAGCAGCCAAAACTGGGGGTCTAGGTACGAGCAGTACTTC
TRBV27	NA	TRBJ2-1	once	CASSLSVVDNEQFF	TGTGCCAGCAGTTTATCGGTTGTGGACAATGAGCAGTTCTTC
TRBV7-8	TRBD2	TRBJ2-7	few	CASKLAGLGNEQYF	TGTGCCAGCAAACTAGCGGGTCTTGGTAACGAGCAGTACTTC
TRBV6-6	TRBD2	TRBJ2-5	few	CASSYRLAGPQETQYF	TGTGCCAGCAGTTACCGACTAGCGGGGCCACAAGAGACCCAGTACTTC
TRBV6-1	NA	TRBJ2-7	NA	CASRTVGVLSYEQYF	TGTGCCAGCAGGACCGTCGGGGTCCTCTCCTACGAGCAGTACTTC
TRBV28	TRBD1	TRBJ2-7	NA	CASLDGETGLAEQYF	TGTGCCAGCTTGGATGGGGAGACAGGGTTGGCCGAGCAGTACTTC
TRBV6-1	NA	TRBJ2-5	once	CASKTVKRTQYF	TGTGCCAGCAAGACGGTGAAGAGAACCCAGTACTTC
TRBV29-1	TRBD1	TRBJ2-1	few	CSTPGQGYNEQFF	TGCAGCACACCGGGACAGGGTTACAATGAGCAGTTCTTC
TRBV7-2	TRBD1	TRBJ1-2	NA	CASSLMGQGYGYTF	TGTGCCAGCAGCTTAATGGGACAGGGCTATGGCTACACCTTC
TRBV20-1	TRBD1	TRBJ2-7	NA	CSANAGTGSYEQYF	TGCAGTGCTAACGCAGGGACAGGGTCCTACGAGCAGTACTTC
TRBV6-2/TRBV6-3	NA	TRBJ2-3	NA	CASSDQGFTDTQYF	TGTGCCAGCAGTGACCAGGGGTTCACAGATACGCAGTATTTT
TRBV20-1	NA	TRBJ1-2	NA	CSARWRENYGYTF	TGCAGTGCTAGGTGGAGAGAAAACTATGGCTACACCTTC
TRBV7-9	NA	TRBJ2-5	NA	CASLPWGVQETQYF	TGTGCCAGCCTGCCTTGGGGGGTCCAAGAGACCCAGTACTTC
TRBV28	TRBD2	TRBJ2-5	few	CASSLPGLAGETQYF	TGTGCCAGCAGTTTACCGGGACTAGCGGGAGAGACCCAGTACTTC
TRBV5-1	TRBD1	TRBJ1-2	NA	CASSSGQGSINYGYTF	TGCGCCAGCAGCAGCGGACAGGGGTCAATTAACTATGGCTACACCTTC
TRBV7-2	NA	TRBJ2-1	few	CASSLEAGYNEQFF	TGTGCCAGCAGCTTAGAGGCAGGGTACAATGAGCAGTTCTTC
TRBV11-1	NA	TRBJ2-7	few	CASSPLSLLALHQGPPYEQYF	TGTGCCAGCAGCCCCCTCTCGTTACTAGCTCTTCACCAGGGGCCCCCCTACGAGCAGTACTTC
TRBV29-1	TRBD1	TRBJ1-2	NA	CSVAGGSNYGYTF	TGCAGCGTTGCAGGGGGTAGCAACTATGGCTACACCTTC
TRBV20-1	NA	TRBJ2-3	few	CSARLTDTQYF	TGCAGTGCGAGACTCACAGATACGCAGTATTTT
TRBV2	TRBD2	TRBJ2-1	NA	CASLAGGRNEQFF	TGTGCCAGCCTAGCGGGGGGCAGAAATGAGCAGTTCTTC
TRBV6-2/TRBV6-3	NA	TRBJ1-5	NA	CASRSGIPDQPQHF	TGTGCCAGCAGATCAGGGATACCAGATCAGCCCCAGCATTTT
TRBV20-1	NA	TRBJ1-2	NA	CSASLSGGPKGYTF	TGCAGTGCTAGCCTAAGCGGGGGGCCAAAAGGCTACACCTTC
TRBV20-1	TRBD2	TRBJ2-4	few	CSADSGSGAKNIQYF	TGCAGTGCTGACAGCGGGAGCGGAGCCAAAAACATTCAGTACTTC
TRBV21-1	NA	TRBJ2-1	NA	CASRRTTWTEFF	TGTGCCAGCAGACGGACAACATGGACGGAGTTCTTC
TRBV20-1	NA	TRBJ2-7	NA	CSAKGGSSYEQYF	TGCAGTGCGAAAGGCGGAAGCTCCTACGAGCAGTACTTC
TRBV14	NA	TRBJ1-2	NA	CASSNRPLGYGYTF	TGTGCCAGCAGCAATAGACCTTTAGGGTATGGCTACACCTTC
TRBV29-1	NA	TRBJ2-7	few	CSVLLGGYEQYF	TGCAGCGTTCTTCTAGGAGGCTACGAGCAGTACTTC
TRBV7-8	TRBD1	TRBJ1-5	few	CASSLVGWGDRGENQPQHF	TGTGCCAGCAGCTTAGTCGGTTGGGGCGACAGGGGTGAGAATCAGCCCCAGCATTTT
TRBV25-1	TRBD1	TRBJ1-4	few	CASSDGQGTEKLFF	TGTGCCAGCAGTGACGGACAGGGGACTGAAAAACTGTTTTTT
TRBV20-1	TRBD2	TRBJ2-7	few	CSARTGTISYEQYF	TGCAGTGCTAGAACCGGGACTATCTCCTACGAGCAGTACTTC
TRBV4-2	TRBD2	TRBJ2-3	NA	CASSQRGGRFEDTQYF	TGTGCCAGCAGCCAGCGCGGGGGGCGGTTCGAGGATACGCAGTATTTT
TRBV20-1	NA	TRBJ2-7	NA	CSATNGHADRKSPYEQYF	TGCAGTGCTACTAATGGGCACGCCGATAGAAAAAGCCCCTACGAGCAGTACTTC
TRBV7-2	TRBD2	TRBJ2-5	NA	CTSRLAGGQETQYF	TGTACCAGCAGGCTGGCGGGGGGCCAAGAGACCCAGTACTTC
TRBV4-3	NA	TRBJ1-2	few	CASSQELTGLQGYGYTF	TGCGCCAGCAGCCAAGAGTTGACGGGGCTCCAGGGCTATGGCTACACCTTC
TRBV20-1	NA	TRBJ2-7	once	CSARPLGRTVGEQYF	TGCAGTGCTAGACCCTTGGGGAGGACAGTAGGCGAGCAGTACTTC
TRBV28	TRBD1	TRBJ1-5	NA	CASTGTADGPQHF	TGTGCCAGCACCGGGACAGCCGATGGGCCCCAGCATTTT
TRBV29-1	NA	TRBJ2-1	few	CSVDGPDSVYNEQFF	TGCAGCGTCGACGGGCCCGACAGTGTCTACAATGAGCAGTTCTTC
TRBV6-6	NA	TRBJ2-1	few	CATTLECEQFF	TGTGCCACCACCCTGGAGTGTGAGCAGTTCTTC
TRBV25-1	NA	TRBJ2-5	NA	CASRPVGTGYGETQYF	TGTGCCAGTCGTCCCGTTGGGACGGGATACGGGGAGACCCAGTACTTC
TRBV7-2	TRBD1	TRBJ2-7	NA	CASIVGQGAYEQYF	TGTGCCAGCATCGTCGGACAGGGGGCCTACGAGCAGTACTTC
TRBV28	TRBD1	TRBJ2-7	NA	CASSPSWTGSGALSSYEQYF	TGTGCCAGTAGTCCCTCCTGGACAGGGAGCGGTGCCCTGTCCTCCTACGAGCAGTACTTC
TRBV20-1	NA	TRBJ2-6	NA	CSARFMRGSGANVLTF	TGCAGTGCTAGATTTATGCGGGGTTCTGGGGCCAACGTCCTGACTTTC
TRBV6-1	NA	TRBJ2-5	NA	CASSRLLASETQYF	TGTGCCAGCTCCAGGTTGCTAGCATCGGAGACCCAGTACTTC
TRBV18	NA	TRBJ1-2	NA	CASSPSSGYGYTF	TGTGCCAGCTCACCGTCTTCCGGCTATGGCTACACCTTC
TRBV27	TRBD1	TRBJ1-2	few	CASSTGWSGYTF	TGTGCCAGTTCGACAGGGTGGAGTGGCTACACCTTC
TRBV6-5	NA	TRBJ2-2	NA	CASNREKNTGELFF	TGTGCCAGCAACAGAGAAAAAAACACCGGGGAGCTGTTTTTT
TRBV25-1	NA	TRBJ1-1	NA	CASTRDLQTEAFF	TGTGCCAGCACGCGAGATTTACAAACTGAAGCTTTCTTT
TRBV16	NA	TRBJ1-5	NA	CASSQSRQRPQHF	TGTGCCAGCAGCCAATCTCGGCAACGGCCCCAGCATTTT
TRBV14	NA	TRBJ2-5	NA	CASSQGVRVNGETQYF	TGTGCCAGCAGCCAAGGAGTCAGGGTGAATGGAGAGACCCAGTACTTC
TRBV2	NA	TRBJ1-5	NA	CATAGDSNQPQHF	TGTGCCACCGCGGGAGACTCAAATCAGCCCCAGCATTTT
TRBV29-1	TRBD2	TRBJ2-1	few	CSVRLGTSLDEQFF	TGCAGCGTTCGACTCGGGACTAGTCTCGATGAGCAGTTCTTC
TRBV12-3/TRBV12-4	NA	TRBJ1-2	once	CASSYGLIYGYTF	TGTGCCAGCAGTTATGGGCTGATCTATGGCTACACCTTC
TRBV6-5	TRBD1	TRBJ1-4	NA	CASSPLTGTNEKLFF	TGTGCCAGCAGTCCCCTGACAGGGACTAATGAAAAACTGTTTTTT
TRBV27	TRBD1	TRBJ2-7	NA	CASSLMAGGDEQYF	TGTGCCAGCAGTTTAATGGCAGGGGGCGACGAGCAGTACTTC
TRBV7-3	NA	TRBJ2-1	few	CASSLYAEQFF	TGTGCCAGCAGCTTATATGCTGAGCAGTTCTTC
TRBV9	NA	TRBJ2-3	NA	CASSVDLSTDTQYF	TGTGCCAGCAGCGTAGACCTTAGCACAGATACGCAGTATTTT
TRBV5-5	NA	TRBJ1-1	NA	CASSLWVETEAFF	TGTGCCAGCAGCTTGTGGGTCGAAACCGAAGCTTTCTTT